What follows is one T cell receptor beta chain and its context. This clonotype has ten or more counts. It lacks a known antigen. Qualities for individual bases were not recorded, and no much larger clone is one base off. The sample comes from a study of T-cell memory formation after mild COVID-19 (dated by TCRdb to the early 2020s). A note on the overall study: TCR sequence clusters from the two donors were found to be largely donor specific. The cohort comprised two young, previously healthy adult volunteers, one female and one male. In a couple of donors, T-cell clones that expanded and contracted after mild COVID-19 were tracked by sequencing TCRalpha and TCRbeta repertoires over time.

The sample was run on an Illumina NovaSeq 6000. TCRalpha and TCRbeta cDNA libraries were constructed by 5'RACE with constant-segment primers, with sample barcodes and unique molecular identifiers being introduced. Trizol reagent was used to extract RNA from every sample. Libraries were amplified in two PCR steps, with a second sample barcode and Illumina TruSeq adapters added in the second step. Libraries were sequenced on an Illumina NovaSeq with 2 x 150 bp paired-end reads. In the paper's pipeline: Demultiplexing of reads and collapsing into UMI-guided consensus sequences were performed with migec v1.2.7. Using mixcr v2.1.11, UMI consensuses were aligned to TRA and TRB V and J templates and then assembled into clonotypes. A clonotype was counted as expanded or contracted only when both edgeR and NoisET called the clonotype significant, with the noise models trained on biological replicates. For edgeR calls, a false discovery rate-adjusted p below 0.01 and a log2 fold-change threshold of 1 were applied. PCA with hierarchical clustering of max-normalized trajectories of the 1000 most abundant clonotypes was used as exploratory dynamics analysis. Separately sequenced CD4+ and CD8+ repertoires were used to assign the CD4 or CD8 phenotype of responding clones. Clones were called with MiXCR by TCRdb after fastp trimmed the public reads at Q25, and only in-frame beta chains were retained. Merged by CDR3 protein, the rows form single entries marked with the most common genes and DNA. None of the V and J calls come from the authors' own analysis; TCRdb made them. Recorded for this sample are about 150,000 distinct CDR3 sequences; about 6.1% of them occurred a single time. The ten largest clonotypes hold approximately 2.2% of the sample.

PBMCs were isolated by Ficoll-Paque density gradient centrifugation. The paper as a whole reports these results and caveats: SARS-CoV-2 specificity of the second-wave clones peaking on day 37 was not confirmed. Some responding clones were detected in pre-infection memory, suggesting pre-existing cross-reactive memory T cells joined the SARS-CoV-2 response. Contracting CD4+ clones were located mainly in the CM and EM memory subsets, whereas CD8+ clones were found to be enriched in EMRA. The study included only a couple of mild cases, and larger cohorts that include severe cases with pre-infection samples were judged to be necessary. From day 15 to 85, contracting clones showed balanced CD4/CD8 phenotypes, whereas a second wave of clones that expanded from day 15 to 37 leaned towards CD4+.

Sequenced material: PBMCs or a T cell subset sorted from them (not recorded which). The sequence came from an adult woman who had mild COVID-19 (a few samples of this study predate the infection). The sample titles of this study are shuffled in the database, so cell type and time point are left out; the donor was told from shared clones.

The CDR3 protein: CASSWTGDYGYTF. The DNA is as follows: TGTGCCAGCAGCTGGACAGGGGACTATGGCTACACCTTC. The chain was built from TRBV5-4 and TRBJ1-2; TRBD1 matches 9 bases in the middle. V loses 3 bases at its end and J loses 3 bases; junction bases beyond the gene matches: 0. Its CDR3 holds 13 amino acids, cysteine through phenylalanine. Only the CDR3 portion is preserved as DNA: 39 bases, with reading frame beginning at the first base. Via the germline V gene (reference sequence), CDR1 is SGHNT and CDR2 YYREEE.